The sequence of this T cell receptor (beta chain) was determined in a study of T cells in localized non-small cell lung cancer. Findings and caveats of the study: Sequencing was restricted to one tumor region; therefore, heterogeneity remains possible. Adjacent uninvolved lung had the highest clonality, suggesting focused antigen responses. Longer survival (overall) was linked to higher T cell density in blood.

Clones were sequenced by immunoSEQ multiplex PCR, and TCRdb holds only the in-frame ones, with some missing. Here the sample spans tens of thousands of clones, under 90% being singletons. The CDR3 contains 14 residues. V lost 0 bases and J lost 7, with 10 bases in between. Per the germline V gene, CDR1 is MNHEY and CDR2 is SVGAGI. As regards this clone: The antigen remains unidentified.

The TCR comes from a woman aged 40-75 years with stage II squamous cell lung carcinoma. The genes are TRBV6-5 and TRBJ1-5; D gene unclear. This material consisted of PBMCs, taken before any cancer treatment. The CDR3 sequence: CASSYSSRAQPQHF. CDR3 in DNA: TGTGCCAGCAGTTACTCGAGTCGGGCCCAGCCCCAGCATTTT.